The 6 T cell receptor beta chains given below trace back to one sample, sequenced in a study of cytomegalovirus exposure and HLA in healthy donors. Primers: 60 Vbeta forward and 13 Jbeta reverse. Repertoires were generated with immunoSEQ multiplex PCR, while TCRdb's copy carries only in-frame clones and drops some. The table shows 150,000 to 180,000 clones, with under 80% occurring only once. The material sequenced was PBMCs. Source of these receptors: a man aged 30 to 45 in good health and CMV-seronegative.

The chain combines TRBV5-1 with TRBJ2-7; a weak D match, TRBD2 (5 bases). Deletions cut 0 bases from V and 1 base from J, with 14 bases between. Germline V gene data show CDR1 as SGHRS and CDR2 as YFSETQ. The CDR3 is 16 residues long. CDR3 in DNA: TGCGCCAGCAGCTTGGGCGGGCTAGGTCGGTCCTACGAGCAGTACTTC. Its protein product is CASSLGGLGRSYEQYF. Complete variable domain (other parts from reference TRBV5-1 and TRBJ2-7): KAGVTQTPRYLIKTRGQQVTLSCSPISGHRSVSWYQQTPGQGLQFLFEYFSETQRNKGNFPGRFSGRQFSNSRSEMNVSTLELGDSALYLCASSLGGLGRSYEQYFGPGTRLTVT.

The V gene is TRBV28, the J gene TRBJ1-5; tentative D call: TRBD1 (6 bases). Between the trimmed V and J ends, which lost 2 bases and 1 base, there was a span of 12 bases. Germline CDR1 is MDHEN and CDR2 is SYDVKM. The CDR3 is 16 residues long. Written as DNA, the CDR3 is TGTGCCAGCAGTTTAAGGGGGGGGCTGAGCAATCAGCCCCAGCATTTT. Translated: CASSLRGGLSNQPQHF.

The CDR3 coding sequence is TGTGCCAGCAGCCAAGGGACAGGGAACTATGGCTACACCTTC. It specifies CASSQGTGNYGYTF. This chain connects TRBV4-2 to TRBJ1-2; 8 bases agree with TRBD1. The CDR3 contains 14 residues. Germline CDR1 is LGHNA and CDR2 is YNFKEQ. With 1 base clipped from V and 2 bases from J, the junction kept 0 bases outside the gene matches.

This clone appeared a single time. Written as DNA, the CDR3 is TGTGCCAGCAGCCCGACGACTAGCGGGGGGGCCAATGAGCAGTTCTTC. This codes for CASSPTTSGGANEQFF. This sequence joins TRBV11-3 and TRBJ2-1, with 14 positions matching TRBD2. V lost 5 bases and J lost 6; bases outside the gene matches: 6. This CDR3 spans 16 amino acids. Germline V CDR1 and CDR2: SGHNT, YENEEA.

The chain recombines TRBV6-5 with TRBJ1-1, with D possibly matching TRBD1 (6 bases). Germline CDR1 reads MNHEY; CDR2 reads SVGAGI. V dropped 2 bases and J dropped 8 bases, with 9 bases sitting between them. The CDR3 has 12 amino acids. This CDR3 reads CASSYKQGEAFF. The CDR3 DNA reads TGTGCCAGCAGTTACAAACAGGGAGAAGCTTTCTTT.

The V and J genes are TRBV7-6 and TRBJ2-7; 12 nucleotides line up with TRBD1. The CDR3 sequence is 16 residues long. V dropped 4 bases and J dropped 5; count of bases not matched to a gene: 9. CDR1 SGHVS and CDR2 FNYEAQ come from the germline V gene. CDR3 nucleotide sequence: TGTGCCAGCAGCTCGCAAACCGGGACAGGGGGCGACGAGCAGTACTTC. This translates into CASSSQTGTGGDEQYF.